A single sample is the source of the 17 T cell receptor beta chains below, sequenced in a study of shared clonotypes between healthy human individuals. This table comes from immunoSEQ multiplex PCR, and its TCRdb copy is limited to in-frame clones, with some not included. The sample contains 700,000 to 950,000 clones, 96% of which appear only once. CD45RO negativity and positive selection for CCR7 defined naive CD8 cells, a population that excluded terminally differentiated effector memory CD45RA+ cells. The sample was naive CD8+ T cells sorted from blood. The receptors shown here come from a man aged 30 to 39 in good health.

This rearrangement joins TRBV7-9 to TRBJ2-3; 7 positions match TRBD1. This CDR3 has 15 residues. The germline V gene encodes CDR1 SEHNR and CDR2 FQNEAQ (reference sequence). V lost 0 bases and J lost 4; bases outside the gene matches: 4. CDR3 region: CASSLARTGPDTQYF. The CDR3 bases are TGTGCCAGCAGCTTAGCCCGGACAGGACCAGATACGCAGTATTTT.

The rearrangement links TRBV6-1 to TRBJ1-1, with a tentative D call TRBD1 (5 bases). CDR3 length: 15 amino acids. CDR1 and CDR2 from the germline V gene are MNHNS and SASEGT. V lost 10 bases and J 0 bases, leaving 18 bases between the germline ends. The CDR3 reads CAIANPTGVNTEAFF. The CDR3 DNA sequence: TGTGCCATCGCGAATCCCACGGGGGTGAACACTGAAGCTTTCTTT.

The rearrangement links TRBV20-1 to TRBJ2-1, with D unclear. Trimming stripped 6 bases from V and 6 bases from J, with 9 bases between. The CDR3 length is 11 residues. CDR1 is DFQATT, CDR2 SNEGSKA, per germline (reference sequence). CDR3 region: CSALIGNEQFF. CDR3 nucleotide sequence: TGCAGTGCCTTGATTGGCAATGAGCAGTTCTTC.

The CDR3 region has the DNA TGTGCCAGCAGCTTTGTTCAACAGGGGGGCACAGATACGCAGTATTTT. The encoded protein is CASSFVQQGGTDTQYF. The genes are TRBV7-9 and TRBJ2-3; 8 nucleotides match TRBD1. In germline, CDR1 is SEHNR, CDR2 FQNEAQ (reference sequence). CDR3 length equals 16 residues. J lost 1 base, V lost 3 bases, and 6 bases had no gene match.

This chain joins TRBV7-2 and TRBJ2-1; tentative D call: TRBD1 (5 bases). The V end was cut by 5 bases, the J end by 0 bases, with 14 bases between. CDR1 is SGHTA, CDR2 FQGNSA, per germline. The CDR3 covers 16 residues. The CDR3 reads CASSAEGVSSYNEQFF. The CDR3, as DNA: TGTGCCAGCAGCGCAGAAGGGGTCAGCTCCTACAATGAGCAGTTCTTC.

The CDR3 here is CASSESHPQAFF. Written as DNA, the CDR3 is TGCGCCAGCAGTGAGTCACACCCTCAAGCTTTCTTT. The chain is built from TRBV10-1 and TRBJ1-1, with D unresolved. Germline V CDR1 and CDR2: WNHNN, SYGVQD (reference sequence). The length of the CDR3 is 12 residues. V shed 0 bases and J shed 9 bases, with 8 bases lying between them.

This chain links TRBV29-1 with TRBJ2-3, with 7 bases that match TRBD2. Trimming cost V 4 bases and J 2 bases; bases outside gene matches: 3. From germline, CDR1 is SQVTM and CDR2 ANQGSEA. This CDR3 is built from 13 residues. The CDR3: CSVAGTITDTQYF. The CDR3 region has the DNA TGCAGCGTTGCTGGGACTATCACAGATACGCAGTATTTT.

The chain couples TRBV6-6 to TRBJ2-5; 11 bases fit TRBD2. Germline lookup yields CDR1 MNHNY and CDR2 SVGAGI (reference sequence). The CDR3 spans 14 residues. V lost 7 bases to trimming and J lost 2 bases; unmatched junction nucleotides: 3. The CDR3 DNA reads TGTGCCAGCACTAGCGGGAGGTGGCAAGAGACCCAGTACTTC. Translation: CASTSGRWQETQYF.

The chain has TRBV5-4 and TRBJ2-1, with TRBD2 matching over 9 bases. Per the germline V gene, CDR1 is SGHNT and CDR2 is YYREEE (reference sequence). Unmatched junction bases numbered 4, after V lost 0 bases and J lost 6 bases. This CDR3 spans 15 amino acids. The CDR3 is CASSLDSGRGNEQFF. In DNA, the CDR3 is TGTGCCAGCAGCTTGGATAGCGGGAGAGGCAATGAGCAGTTCTTC. The full variable domain, rest sourced from reference TRBV5-4 and TRBJ2-1, is ETGVTQSPTHLIKTRGQQVTLRCSSQSGHNTVSWYQQALGQGPQFIFQYYREEENGRGNFPPRFSGLQFPNYSSELNVNALELDDSALYLCASSLDSGRGNEQFFGPGTRLTVL.

The chain uses TRBV9 and TRBJ1-2; D unclear. Germline CDR1 and CDR2: SGDLS and YYNGEE. The CDR3 is 15 residues long. Trimming cost V 0 bases and J 0 bases, with 9 bases left between them. Written as DNA, the CDR3 is TGTGCCAGCAGCGTAGGGCATCCCGCTAACTATGGCTACACCTTC. Translated, it gives CASSVGHPANYGYTF.

The chain has TRBV7-8 and TRBJ2-2; possibly TRBD2 for D (6 bases). CDR1 and CDR2 (germline): SGHVS, FQNEAQ. The V end was cut by 2 bases, the J end by 4 bases, with 14 bases between. The CDR3 consists of 16 residues. The CDR3 nucleotides are TGTGCCAGCAGCTTAAGAGACGGGACTTCCACCGGGGAGCTGTTTTTT. This gives the protein CASSLRDGTSTGELFF.

As to this clone: In the same sample, other DNA sequences code for this CDR3. The V and J genes are TRBV19 and TRBJ2-1, with 8 bases aligning to TRBD2. The germline V gene has CDR1 LNHDA and CDR2 SQIVND (reference sequence). Trimming cost V 5 bases and J 0 bases; bases outside gene matches: 3. The CDR3 runs 15 residues. The CDR3 loop is CASSPSGSSYNEQFF. For the CDR3, the DNA is TGTGCCAGTAGTCCGAGCGGGAGCTCCTACAATGAGCAGTTCTTC.

This sequence joins TRBV30 and TRBJ2-7; D is possibly TRBD1 (6 bases). Trimming took 1 base from V and 6 from J, leaving 13 bases between them. CDR1 and CDR2 (germline): GTSNPN, SVGIG (reference sequence). CDR3 length: 13 residues. The CDR3 nucleotides are TGTGCCTGGAGTGAGGACAGCCTGGGCGAGCAGTACTTC. This encodes CAWSEDSLGEQYF.

This rearrangement joins TRBV7-9 to TRBJ2-3, with no clear D. Germline V gene lookup returns CDR1 SEHNR and CDR2 FQNEAQ (reference sequence). This CDR3 spans 13 amino acids. The CDR3 protein is CASGGGDTDTQYF. The CDR3 nucleotides are TGTGCTTCGGGTGGCGGTGACACAGATACGCAGTATTTT. Full variable domain (remainder filled in from reference TRBV7-9 and TRBJ2-3): DTGVSQNPRHKITKRGQNVTFRCDPISEHNRLYWYRQTLGQGPEFLTYFQNEAQLEKSRLLSDRFSAERPKGSFSTLEIQRTEQGDSAMYLCASGGGDTDTQYFGPGTRLTVL.

The chain carries TRBV28 and TRBJ1-2; D is possibly TRBD1 (6 bases). V was cut by 6 bases and J by 1 base, with 6 bases left in between. The CDR3 extends over 12 amino acids. Germline V CDR1 and CDR2: MDHEN, SYDVKM. CDR3 nucleotide sequence: TGTGCCAGCAGAGGGGGTAACTATGGCTACACCTTC. It yields the protein CASRGGNYGYTF.

The chain employs TRBV28 and TRBJ2-1, with TRBD2 matching over 11 bases. The J segment lost 6 bases and the V segment lost 6 bases, leaving 10 bases of the junction unmatched. From germline, CDR1 is MDHEN and CDR2 SYDVKM. The CDR3 spans 16 residues. The CDR3 region is CASSGQLAGAGNEQFF. CDR3 nucleotide sequence: TGTGCCAGCAGCGGCCAACTAGCGGGAGCTGGCAATGAGCAGTTCTTC.

The rearrangement links TRBV28 to TRBJ2-3, with D possibly being TRBD1 or TRBD2 (6 bases each). Trimming took 5 bases from V and 1 from J, leaving 22 bases between them. Germline V gives CDR1 MDHEN, CDR2 SYDVKM. This CDR3 has 18 residues. CDR3 sequence reads: CASSTRMGSGEGTDTQYF. The DNA of the CDR3 is TGTGCCAGCAGTACTCGCATGGGGTCAGGGGAGGGCACAGATACGCAGTATTTT.